Listed here are 27 T cell receptor beta chains from one sample, sequenced in a study of CD8 T cells in Susac syndrome. Roughly 0.45 to 1 ug RNA was reverse transcribed with random hexamers. TCRdb re-called the immunoSEQ multiplex PCR reads with MiXCR, one entry per CDR3 protein. The data contain 150,000 or so distinct CDR3 sequences, about 90% of them seen just once; the ten biggest clones take up around 0.08%. Sequenced input: CD4+ T cells from PBMCs. These receptors came from a human donor in good health.

V gene TRBV7-3 combines with J gene TRBJ2-3; maybe TRBD2 (6 bases). With 2 bases removed from V and 1 base from J, the gap between germline ends came to 10 bases. Germline loops: CDR1 SGHTA, CDR2 FQGTGA. This CDR3 comprises 15 residues. As DNA, the CDR3 is TGTGCCAGCAGCTTAGTAGCTAGCGGCACAGATACGCAGTATTTT. As protein: CASSLVASGTDTQYF.

The chain recombines TRBV5-1 with TRBJ1-4; unclear D gene. Germline V gives CDR1 SGHRS, CDR2 YFSETQ. The V and J ends lost 0 bases and 2 bases respectively, with 8 bases between them. The CDR3 length is 15 residues. CDR3 nucleotides: TGCGCCAGCAGCTTGGTACCCGGGACTAATGAAAAACTGTTTTTT. It is translated as CASSLVPGTNEKLFF.

The chain employs TRBV28 and TRBJ2-7; D remains unclear. This CDR3 contains 14 residues. Germline V gene data show CDR1 as MDHEN and CDR2 as SYDVKM. The ends were cut back, 5 bases at V and 6 bases at J, with 17 bases in the middle. The CDR3 spells CASSPLWSAVEQYF. CDR3 nucleotide sequence: TGTGCCAGCAGTCCCCTCTGGAGCGCTGTCGAGCAGTACTTC.

The rearrangement links TRBV10-3 to TRBJ2-3; TRBD1 is a possible D gene (6 bases). Germline CDR1 reads ENHRY; CDR2 reads SYGVKD. Trimming pared 4 bases from V and 3 bases from J, leaving 17 bases between. The CDR3 spans 16 residues. Here the CDR3 DNA reads TGTGCCATCAGTGCTCCCCCTACAGGGATAACAGATACGCAGTATTTT. Its protein is CAISAPPTGITDTQYF.

V usage is TRBV7-2 and J usage is TRBJ1-1; tentatively, D is TRBD1 (5 bases). CDR3 length: 14 residues. V was pared by 3 bases and J by 5 bases, with 13 bases between. Germline V gene sequence: CDR1 SGHTA, CDR2 FQGNSA. The CDR3 DNA reads as TGTGCCAGCAGCTTCGGGGCCGGGGGAACTGAAGCTTTCTTT. The encoded protein is CASSFGAGGTEAFF.

J is TRBJ1-3 and V is TRBV29-1, with 7 nucleotides matching TRBD1. The V and J ends lost 7 bases and 4 bases, in that order; junction bases with no gene match: 7. CDR1 and CDR2 from the germline V gene are SQVTM and ANQGSEA. CDR3 length: 13 residues. The CDR3 protein is CSGQQGIGNTIYF. DNA of the CDR3: TGCAGCGGACAACAGGGGATCGGAAACACCATATATTTT.

The J gene is TRBJ2-7, the V gene TRBV5-1; D unresolved. The germline V gene has CDR1 SGHRS and CDR2 YFSETQ. The ends were cut back, 0 bases at V and 0 bases at J, with 7 bases in the middle. The length of the CDR3 is 14 residues. DNA for the CDR3: TGCGCCAGCAGCTTGGGGACGATCTCCTACGAGCAGTACTTC. As protein: CASSLGTISYEQYF.

V and J are TRBV11-3 and TRBJ1-1; 7 bases fit TRBD1. J gave up 0 bases and V 5 bases, and 3 bases lay outside the gene matches. Per germline, CDR1 SGHNT and CDR2 YENEEA. The CDR3 extends over 14 amino acids. The DNA for the CDR3 is TGTGCCAGCAGCGGGGACAGCATGAACACTGAAGCTTTCTTT. Its protein is CASSGDSMNTEAFF.

V is TRBV2 and J is TRBJ1-1, with D possibly matching TRBD1 (6 bases). Germline assignment: CDR1 SNHLY and CDR2 FYNNEI. The CDR3 totals 14 residues. Trimming cost V 6 bases and J 6 bases, with 17 bases left between them. For the CDR3, the DNA is TGTGCCAGCAGCCCAGGTAGGGGGAGGGCTGAAGCTTTCTTT. Translated, it gives CASSPGRGRAEAFF. The variable domain in full, completed from reference TRBV2 and TRBJ1-1, reads EPEVTQTPSHQVTQMGQEVILRCVPISNHLYFYWYRQILGQKVEFLVSFYNNEISEKSEIFDDQFSVERPDGSNFTLKIRSTKLEDSAMYFCASSPGRGRAEAFFGQGTRLTVV.

This sequence joins TRBV5-1 and TRBJ1-1; no definite D call. Trimming removed 0 bases from V and 5 bases from J, with 11 bases in between. This CDR3 has 14 residues. CDR1 is SGHRS, CDR2 YFSETQ, per germline. The CDR3 sequence is CASSLAVMSTEAFF. CDR3 sequence (DNA): TGCGCCAGCAGCTTGGCGGTGATGTCGACTGAAGCTTTCTTT.

The chain has TRBV5-6 and TRBJ2-7; D is undetermined. CDR3 length: 16 amino acids. V was trimmed by 5 bases and J by 2 bases, leaving 20 bases between them. Germline V gene lookup returns CDR1 SGHDT and CDR2 YYEEEE. This CDR3 is CASSHYPAGPTYEQYF. Here the CDR3 DNA reads TGTGCCAGCAGTCATTACCCCGCCGGACCAACCTACGAGCAGTACTTC.

The chain has TRBV16 and TRBJ1-4; 9 bases agree with TRBD1. Germline trimming cut 4 bases from V and 7 bases from J; bases unmatched to any gene: 7. The CDR3 consists of 15 residues. Germline V gene sequence: CDR1 KGHSY, CDR2 FQNENV. The DNA for the CDR3 is TGTGCCAGCAGCCGGAGGGGACAGGGCAGTGAAAAACTGTTTTTT. Amino acid sequence: CASSRRGQGSEKLFF.

This sequence joins TRBV19 and TRBJ1-5; TRBD1 is a possible D gene (5 bases). V lost 5 bases, J lost 9 bases, and 14 bases lay in between. The CDR3 contains 13 residues. CDR1 and CDR2 (germline): LNHDA, SQIVND (reference sequence). In DNA, the CDR3 is TGTGCCAGTAGTGACAGTAGCGGGAGGCCCCAGCATTTT. Translated: CASSDSSGRPQHF.

The genes are TRBV6-1 and TRBJ2-7; possibly TRBD2 for D (5 bases). This CDR3 is 13 amino acids long. The V gene lost 3 bases and the J gene lost 5 bases, with 11 bases spanning the gap. Per the germline V gene, CDR1 is MNHNS and CDR2 is SASEGT. For the CDR3, the DNA is TGTGCCAGCAGTGATTCCGGGGTCCACGAGCAGTACTTC. Its translation: CASSDSGVHEQYF.

In DNA form, the CDR3 reads TGCAGCGCCATAGGACAGAGCTCCTACAATGAGCAGTTCTTC. Protein sequence: CSAIGQSSYNEQFF. V gene TRBV29-1 combines with J gene TRBJ2-1; D possibly corresponds to TRBD1 (6 bases). The V end was cut by 7 bases, the J end by 0 bases, with 13 bases between. Germline values: CDR1 SQVTM, CDR2 ANQGSEA. The CDR3 spans 14 residues.

This chain links TRBV19 with TRBJ1-3, with D tentatively TRBD1 (6 bases). CDR1 and CDR2 (germline): LNHDA, SQIVND (reference sequence). The CDR3 loop spans 15 amino acids. V was shortened by 6 bases and J by 2 bases, with 14 bases between the two germline ends. The CDR3 reads CASSRTEEPGNTIYF. The CDR3 DNA reads as TGTGCCAGTAGCCGGACAGAAGAGCCTGGAAACACCATATATTTT.

V and J are TRBV18 and TRBJ1-2; maybe TRBD1 (5 bases). Germline values: CDR1 KGHSH, CDR2 LQKENI. Deletions cut 2 bases from V and 7 bases from J, with 11 bases between. The CDR3 extends over 13 amino acids. CDR3 region: CASSPVDIGGYTF. CDR3 in DNA: TGTGCCAGCTCACCAGTGGACATCGGTGGCTACACCTTC.

V is TRBV28 and J is TRBJ2-1; maybe TRBD1 (5 bases). Per germline, CDR1 MDHEN and CDR2 SYDVKM. This CDR3 contains 16 residues. Trimming shortened V by 10 bases and J by 0 bases, and 19 bases separated the two germline ends. This CDR3 reads CATLSLGHGSYNEQFF. For the CDR3, the DNA is TGTGCCACCTTATCCCTCGGACACGGCTCCTACAATGAGCAGTTCTTC.

The CDR3 loop reads CASSPVWNRGDTQYF. CDR3 in DNA: TGTGCCAGCTCTCCAGTGTGGAACAGGGGAGATACGCAGTATTTT. This chain links TRBV18 with TRBJ2-3; 7 bases match TRBD1. J gave up 5 bases and V 6 bases, and 11 bases lay outside the gene matches. Germline V gene sequence: CDR1 KGHSH, CDR2 LQKENI. The CDR3 consists of 15 residues.

This clonotype has a single count. The chain recombines TRBV20-1 with TRBJ1-5, with 8 bases lining up with TRBD1. The CDR3 has 16 amino acids. The V gene's germline CDR1 is DFQATT and CDR2 SNEGSKA (reference sequence). Trimming took 0 bases from V and 6 from J; bases not matched to a gene: 10. The CDR3 loop is CSARDQIAGGFQPQHF. Here the CDR3 DNA reads TGCAGTGCTAGAGATCAAATAGCAGGGGGCTTTCAGCCCCAGCATTTT.

The chain recombines TRBV9 with TRBJ2-2; TRBD1 matches 8 bases. V was clipped by 4 bases and J by 6 bases; unmatched bases: 8. The CDR3 sequence is 15 residues long. Germline CDR1 is SGDLS and CDR2 is YYNGEE. CDR3 in amino acids: CASSKGQGEAGELFF. CDR3 nucleotide sequence: TGTGCCAGCAGCAAAGGACAGGGCGAGGCCGGGGAGCTGTTTTTT.

The gene calls are TRBV7-2 and TRBJ2-2; 7 bases agree with TRBD2. The CDR3 extends over 14 amino acids. The V and J ends lost 7 bases and 4 bases, in that order; junction bases with no gene match: 6. Germline CDR1 SGHTA, CDR2 FQGNSA. For the CDR3, the DNA is TGTGCCAGCAAGGCGGGAGTGGGCACCGGGGAGCTGTTTTTT. Amino acids: CASKAGVGTGELFF.

The chain couples TRBV5-1 to TRBJ1-1, with 7 positions matching TRBD1. This CDR3 is built from 16 residues. Unmatched junction bases numbered 10, after V lost 5 bases and J lost 0 bases. Germline V gene data show CDR1 as SGHRS and CDR2 as YFSETQ. The chain's CDR3 is CASRSTPGQMNTEAFF. The CDR3 region has the DNA TGCGCCAGCAGATCTACACCGGGACAGATGAACACTGAAGCTTTCTTT.

This chain connects TRBV12-5 to TRBJ2-3; D unresolved. The CDR3 extends over 13 amino acids. The germline V gene encodes CDR1 LGHNT and CDR2 FRNRAP. V gave up 4 bases and J gave up 2 bases, with 7 bases separating them. In DNA form, the CDR3 reads TGTGCTAGTGGTTGCCCACCCACAGATACGCAGTATTTT. This codes for CASGCPPTDTQYF. Based on the CDR3 plus reference TRBV12-5 and TRBJ2-3, the full variable domain is DARVTQTPRHKVTEMGQEVTMRCQPILGHNTVFWYRQTMMQGLELLAYFRNRAPLDDSGMPKDRFSAEMPDATLATLKIQPSEPRDSAVYFCASGCPPTDTQYFGPGTRLTVL.

The rearrangement joins TRBV28 to TRBJ2-7, with a weak D call TRBD2 (7 bases). This CDR3 contains 15 residues. V was pared by 8 bases and J by 6 bases, with 23 bases between. Germline CDR1 MDHEN, CDR2 SYDVKM. The CDR3 loop reads CASRPPGGAPVEQYF. CDR3 in DNA: TGTGCCAGCCGACCCCCGGGGGGCGCCCCGGTCGAGCAGTACTTC.

V usage is TRBV24-1 and J usage is TRBJ2-7; 10 positions match TRBD2. The CDR3 loop spans 17 amino acids. Germline V gene sequence: CDR1 KGHDR, CDR2 SFDVKD. The junction had 12 bases not matched to a gene; V was cut back by 2 bases and J by 6 bases. The CDR3 coding sequence is TGTGCCACCAGTGATTCCCGGGCTAGCGGGAGTAAAGGCGAGCAGTACTTC. Amino acid sequence: CATSDSRASGSKGEQYF.

The chain employs TRBV6-1 and TRBJ2-7; perhaps TRBD2 as D (7 bases). In germline, CDR1 is MNHNS, CDR2 SASEGT. The CDR3 length is 18 residues. Trimming took off 4 bases at V and 0 bases at J, with 22 bases between the two ends. CDR3 amino acids: CASSGPGGRGSSSYEQYF. The CDR3 DNA reads as TGTGCCAGCAGTGGACCGGGGGGCAGGGGATCTTCCTCCTACGAGCAGTACTTC.